The 7 T cell receptor beta chains below come from one sample, sequenced in a study of blood T cells in healthy people across ages. Primers used in a second PCR of about 7 to 12 cycles were a sample-barcoded 5' primer and a J-beta primer mix. Each CDR3 protein is one row after TCRdb ran MiXCR on the 5' RACE reads. The data show more than 1,400,000 distinct CDR3 sequences, about 43% seen once. Specimen: blood. These TCRs come from a woman aged 18-29 years in good health.

This clonotype was picked up one time. The V call is TRBV5-6, the J call TRBJ1-6, with 10 positions matching TRBD1. Germline V gene sequence: CDR1 SGHDT, CDR2 YYEEEE. With 4 bases clipped from V and 9 bases from J, the junction kept 4 bases outside the gene matches. There are 14 residues in the CDR3. The CDR3: CASSGDRGFSPLHF. CDR3 coding DNA: TGTGCCAGCAGCGGGGACAGGGGCTTTTCACCCCTCCACTTT. The full variable domain, rest sourced from reference TRBV5-6 and TRBJ1-6, is DAGVTQSPTHLIKTRGQQVTLRCSPKSGHDTVSWYQQALGQGPQFIFQYYEEEERQRGNFPDRFSGHQFPNYSSELNVNALLLGDSALYLCASSGDRGFSPLHFGNGTRLTVT.

The chain carries TRBV4-1 and TRBJ1-1, with D hard to call. The germline CDR1 and CDR2 sequences are MGHRA and YSYEKL. The CDR3 length is 15 residues. Trimming took 0 bases from V and 1 from J, leaving 9 bases between them. The CDR3 protein is CASSQEVGENTEAFF. The CDR3 DNA follows: TGCGCCAGCAGCCAAGAAGTCGGCGAGAACACTGAAGCTTTCTTT.

The chain couples TRBV4-2 to TRBJ1-5; D is unresolved. The CDR3 runs 13 residues. CDR1 and CDR2 (germline): LGHNA, YNFKEQ. The V end lost 1 base, the J end lost 9 bases, and 10 bases lay between the germline ends. This CDR3 reads CASSQGPKWPQHF. CDR3 in DNA: TGTGCCAGCAGCCAAGGCCCCAAATGGCCCCAGCATTTT.

The chain is built from TRBV6-2 or TRBV6-3 and TRBJ2-1, with D tentatively TRBD1 (5 bases). The germline CDR1 and CDR2 sequences are MNHEY and SVGEGT. CDR3 length: 16 residues. Trimming removed 6 bases at V and 4 bases at J, with 19 bases between. The CDR3 region is CASSRRDSPDYNEQFF. The DNA for the CDR3 is TGTGCCAGCAGCCGGAGAGACAGCCCCGATTACAATGAGCAGTTCTTC.

The chain has TRBV25-1 and TRBJ1-3; D call uncertain. The V end was cut by 2 bases, the J end by 3 bases, with 2 bases between. Germline loops: CDR1 MGHDK, CDR2 SYGVNS. The CDR3 contains 12 residues. Here the CDR3 DNA reads TGTGCCAGCAGTGAAATTGGAAACACCATATATTTT. The encoded protein is CASSEIGNTIYF.

The rearrangement joins TRBV9 to TRBJ2-7; D is possibly TRBD2 (6 bases). CDR1 is SGDLS, CDR2 YYNGEE, per germline. Trimming removed 0 bases at V and 2 bases at J, with 9 bases between. The CDR3 is 14 residues long. CDR3 nucleotide sequence: TGTGCCAGCAGCGTAGCTAGCGCGACCTACGAGCAGTACTTC. It yields the protein CASSVASATYEQYF.

With respect to this clonotype: At one boundary the junction diverges from the germline segment, which might be a read error. The rearrangement joins TRBV7-8 to TRBJ2-5; TRBD2 is a possible D gene (6 bases). The CDR3 has 17 residues. From germline, CDR1 is SGHVS and CDR2 FQNEAQ. In DNA, the CDR3 is TGTGCCAGCGGCTTAGGCTTCCTAACTAGCCCGCAAGAGACCCAGTACTTC. This gives the protein CASGLGFLTSPQETQYF.